The clone carrying this T cell receptor (beta chain) showed up many times. Its antigen is unknown. This sample was taken from a study of neurological immune-mediated disorders. V was clipped by 5 bases and J by 1 base; unmatched bases: 6. Germline V gives CDR1 DFQATT, CDR2 SNEGSKA (reference sequence). CDR3 length: 15 amino acids. The study, taken as a whole, reports: CDR3 amino acid sequences found in expanded clones were never shared across subjects, suggesting private repertoires in all groups.

Time point denoted: longitudinal time-point 2. Libraries used 2 million unsorted PBMCs kept frozen in RNAlater. The team produced cDNA through 5'RACE using 10-nucleotide random UMIs. The authors obtained over 170 million TCR-beta sequences from 15-18 subjects per sequencing run. TCRdb reanalysed the 5' RACE reads using MiXCR and keeps one entry per CDR3 protein. This sample has around 90,000 distinct CDR3 sequences, with around 13% found just once. V and J are TRBV20-1 and TRBJ1-5; TRBD1 matches at 9 bases. The sample taken for sequencing was PBMCs. This TCR was sampled from a female donor with HTLV-1-associated myelopathy (HAM/TSP). CDR3 coding DNA: TGCAGTGCTTCGACACAGGGGGCAAGCAATCAGCCCCAGCATTTT. It codes for CSASTQGASNQPQHF.